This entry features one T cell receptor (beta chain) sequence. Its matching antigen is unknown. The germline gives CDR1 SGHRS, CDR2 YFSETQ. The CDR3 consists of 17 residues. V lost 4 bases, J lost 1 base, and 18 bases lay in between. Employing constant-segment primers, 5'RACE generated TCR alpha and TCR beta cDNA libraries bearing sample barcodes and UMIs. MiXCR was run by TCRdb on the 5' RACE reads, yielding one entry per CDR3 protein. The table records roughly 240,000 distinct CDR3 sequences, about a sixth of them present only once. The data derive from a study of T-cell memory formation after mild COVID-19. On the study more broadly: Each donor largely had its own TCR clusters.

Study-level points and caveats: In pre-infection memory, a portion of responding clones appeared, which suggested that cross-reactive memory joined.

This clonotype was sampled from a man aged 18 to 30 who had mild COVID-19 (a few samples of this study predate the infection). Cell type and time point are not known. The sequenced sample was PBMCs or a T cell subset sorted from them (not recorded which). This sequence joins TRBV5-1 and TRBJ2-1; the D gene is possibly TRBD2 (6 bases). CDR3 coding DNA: TGCGCCAGCAGCATGACAGTTCACGGGGGTTCCTACAATGAGCAGTTCTTC. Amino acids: CASSMTVHGGSYNEQFF.